This T cell receptor (beta chain) is drawn from a study of blood T cell repertoires in COVID-19. Study-wide background: PBMCs, B-cell-depleted T cells, or T cells provided the cDNA or gDNA that made up the material.

Original data processing: Nucleated cell counts were estimated from reference gene primer amplification. The repertoire was sequenced with immunoSEQ multiplex PCR; TCRdb's copy has only in-frame clones and lacks some. V, J and clone size are taken as reported in that table, and D and trimming were inferred from the DNA itself. In the table there are approximately 220,000 clones, around 85% of which are singletons. The germline CDR1 and CDR2 sequences are LNHDA and SQIVND (reference sequence). J lost 4 bases, V lost 5 bases, and 4 bases had no gene match. This CDR3 contains 14 residues. This TCR was sampled from a woman in her 40s with acute COVID-19. The genes are TRBV19 and TRBJ2-3; 9 bases are shared with TRBD1. Sequenced input: PBMCs or T cells enriched from blood (not recorded which). The CDR3 DNA is TGTGCCAGTAGTCCCAGGACAGGGGCAGATACGCAGTATTTT. Protein: CASSPRTGADTQYF.